The TCR beta chain described here comes from a study of CD8+ T cells in alopecia areata. Extraction and reverse transcription of RNA yielded cDNA as the sequencing template. The protocol was immunoSEQ multiplex PCR, while the TCRdb copy is restricted to in-frame clones and leaves out a portion. The repertoire holds some 130,000 clones, with 45% to 60% as singletons. Study results and limitations: Under tofacitinib, numerous expanded lesional clonotypes remained detectable in scalp and blood. Sequencing of scalp tissue also captures the resident alphabeta T cells of normal skin.

In regard to this clone: What it recognizes is unknown.

Treatment of the sample: oral pan-JAK inhibitor, 5-10 mg twice daily. The sample in question was CD8+ T cells sorted from blood, obtained at week 4, from a patient treated with tofacitinib. This receptor was taken from a human donor with alopecia areata.

The CDR3 loop is CSVVLRGGQETQYF. The CDR3 DNA reads as TGCAGCGTTGTCCTAAGGGGGGGTCAAGAGACCCAGTACTTC. The J gene is TRBJ2-5, the V gene TRBV29-1; D is perhaps TRBD2 (7 bases). V was cut by 4 bases and J by 2 bases, with 14 bases left in between. Germline V gene data show CDR1 as SQVTM and CDR2 as ANQGSEA. This CDR3 spans 14 amino acids.